Listed below are T cell receptor beta chains from one sample, sequenced in a study of graft-versus-host responses after intestinal transplantation. Antigens for these TCRs are unknown. The assay was immunoSEQ multiplex PCR, and TCRdb's table has in-frame clones only and misses some. The profile covers about 85,000 clones, with around 80% appearing a single time and more than 0.8% taken by the ten largest. This sample comprised unstimulated CD4+ T cells sorted from spleen or lymph node cells, obtained before intestinal transplant. These receptor sequences come from a human donor who received an intestinal transplant. Both conserved end residues are part of each CDR3.

j_call | v_call | cdr3_aa
TRBJ2-3 | TRBV12-5 | CASGFPLRTSGRVGDTQYF
TRBJ1-1 | TRBV5-6 | CASSPGQNTEAFF
TRBJ1-2 | TRBV27 | CASSSPPGGYTF
TRBJ2-1 | TRBV11-3 | CASSLRTSGYNEQFF
TRBJ1-1 | TRBV5-6 | CASSLPGQNPTEAFF
TRBJ1-5 | TRBV10-2 | CASSEVDRGSSNQPQHF
TRBJ2-7 | TRBV15 | CATGTGFSYEQYF
TRBJ2-1 | TRBV5-1 | CASSLPASNEQFF
TRBJ1-1 | TRBV4-1 | CASSQVGGNTEAFF
TRBJ2-3 | TRBV6-5 | CASRAGGGTDTQYF
TRBJ1-2 | TRBV18 | CASSPVSGLPNYGYTF
TRBJ1-1 | TRBV6-6 | CASSPLGQGLNTEAFF
TRBJ2-2 | TRBV5-1 | CASSPRTENTGELFF
TRBJ2-1 | TRBV7-2 | CASSSGLNEQFF
TRBJ2-7 | TRBV18 | CASSPLAGGPSYEQYF
TRBJ2-2 | TRBV28 | CASITSAATGELFF
TRBJ2-1 | TRBV4-1 | CASSLLGTGSYNEQFF
TRBJ2-7 | TRBV6-1 | CASSAPGEQYF
TRBJ1-6 | TRBV30 | CAWSRQGFNSPLHF
TRBJ2-1 | TRBV5-4 | CASSLAGRGVNEQFF
TRBJ1-2 | TRBV2 | CASSNSYGYTF
TRBJ1-1 | TRBV5-4 | CASSLTDRNTEAFF
TRBJ2-7 | TRBV27 | CASRRTGGSYEQYF
TRBJ2-2 | TRBV7-3 | CASSLRTSGNTGELFF
TRBJ2-3 | TRBV6-4 | CASSPSDRAADTQYF
TRBJ2-2 | TRBV2 | CASSLQGVLAGELFF
TRBJ1-2 | TRBV2 | CASALDRGEYGYTF
TRBJ2-5 | TRBV6-5 | CASRARVRGTQYF
TRBJ2-5 | TRBV14 | CASSPGELQETQYF
TRBJ2-5 | TRBV18 | CASSPLAVQARYF
TRBJ2-1 | TRBV4-1 | CASSLAGGPSEQFF
TRBJ2-7 | TRBV2 | CASSISGANSLEQYF
TRBJ1-2 | TRBV6-5 | CASSYLGSDRPYGYTF
TRBJ2-3 | TRBV19 | CASSRGYTSTDTQYF
TRBJ2-1 | TRBV4-2 | CASSQIRDRVNEQFF
TRBJ1-1 | TRBV2 | CASSGTGTPTEAFF
TRBJ2-7 | TRBV4-1 | CASSQAGTSGRRANEQYF
TRBJ2-2 | TRBV7-6 | CASSLPTRLSSVGGELFF
TRBJ2-3 | TRBV30 | CAWTVDRGATQYF
TRBJ2-5 | TRBV5-6 | CASSLVLAGQETQYF
TRBJ1-5 | TRBV7-2 | CASSLVGRGSNQPQHF
TRBJ2-1 | TRBV7-9 | CASSSGTSGHNEQFF
TRBJ1-5 | TRBV6-1 | CASRRGTGITQPQHF
TRBJ2-3 | TRBV5-1 | CASRETSGSTDTQYF
TRBJ2-1 | TRBV25-1 | CASSGNPGTGVNEQFF
TRBJ2-1 | TRBV5-6 | CASSPVWRLAGGYEQFF
TRBJ2-2 | TRBV5-4 | CASSWVGTGGSTGELFF
TRBJ2-1 | TRBV28 | CASSFASGYNEQFF
TRBJ1-3 | TRBV2 | CAGGTVAGNTIYF
TRBJ1-2 | TRBV29-1 | CSVRRTENYGYTF
TRBJ2-3 | TRBV5-4 | CASSSGLAGSTDTQYF
TRBJ2-7 | TRBV2 | CASSTGTGGYEQYF
TRBJ2-2 | TRBV5-4 | CASSLADRGTGELFF